One and the same sample provided the 15 T cell receptor beta chains below, sequenced in a study of T-cell reconstitution after alpha-beta-depleted transplantation in children. Unique molecular identifiers were incorporated when the TCRbeta library was constructed. Using its own MiXCR run on the PCR reads, TCRdb lists one record per CDR3 protein. The sample carries about 610,000 distinct CDR3 sequences, 8% to 11% recorded once. The sequences come from PBMCs from the stem cell graft donor, collected from the stem cell graft. The receptors derive from a human donor who donated a stem cell graft to a child with acute myeloid leukemia.

Remarks on this clonotype: A much larger clone differs by one base, so this may be a read error. The gene calls are TRBV20-1 and TRBJ2-1; either TRBD1 or TRBD2 may supply D (5 bases each). The germline gives CDR1 DFQATT, CDR2 SNEGSKA (reference sequence). This CDR3 comprises 15 residues. CDR3 DNA sequence: TGCTGTGCTAGCCTTCTGGCGGCCGGGGCGAATGAGCAGTTCTTC. Translating it yields CCASLLAAGANEQFF.

The table lists this clonotype with many counts. The chain links TRBV5-6 to TRBJ1-1; TRBD1 agrees at 7 bases. CDR3 length: 13 residues. The V gene end was trimmed by 2 bases and the J gene end by 3 bases; junction bases not matched to a gene: 1. Germline CDR1 is SGHDT and CDR2 is YYEEEE. The CDR3 region is CASSLQGYTEAFF. CDR3 nucleotides: TGTGCCAGCAGCTTACAGGGGTACACTGAAGCTTTCTTT.

This clonotype has more than one count but fewer than ten. The rearrangement joins TRBV5-1 to TRBJ2-6; D gene unclear. This CDR3 has 15 amino acids. The V and J ends lost 0 bases and 0 bases respectively, with 4 bases between them. Germline V CDR1 and CDR2: SGHRS, YFSETQ. The CDR3 loop is CASSLDPSGANVLTF. Here the CDR3 DNA reads TGCGCCAGCAGCTTGGATCCCTCTGGGGCCAACGTCCTGACTTTC.

This clonotype was seen at least ten times. V gene TRBV6-2 or TRBV6-3 combines with J gene TRBJ2-1; 10 bases fit TRBD2. The CDR3 is 12 residues long. Germline V CDR1 and CDR2: MNHEY, SVGEGT. V was clipped by 6 bases and J by 9 bases; unmatched bases: 2. For the CDR3, the DNA is TGTGCCAGCAGCACTAGCGGGATTGAGCAGTTCTTC. This sequence encodes CASSTSGIEQFF.

This sequence joins TRBV9 and TRBJ2-7, with 8 bases fitting TRBD2. CDR1 is SGDLS and CDR2 is YYNGEE in the germline V gene. Losses at the gene ends were 0 bases for V and 3 bases for J; bases not matched to a gene: 8. The CDR3 totals 16 residues. CDR3 in amino acids: CASSVGRSGGYYEQYF. The DNA of the CDR3 is TGTGCCAGCAGCGTAGGGCGGAGCGGGGGCTACTACGAGCAGTACTTC.

This clonotype showed up just a few times. The V gene is TRBV20-1, the J gene TRBJ2-7, with 14 bases matching TRBD2. Germline V gives CDR1 DFQATT, CDR2 SNEGSKA (reference sequence). This CDR3 region has 13 residues. CDR3 in amino acids: CSLGLAGGNEQYF. CDR3 coding DNA: TGCAGCCTCGGACTAGCGGGAGGAAACGAGCAGTACTTC.

At least ten counts were recorded for this clonotype. V usage is TRBV9 and J usage is TRBJ2-1; D gene unclear. The CDR3 loop spans 14 amino acids. Germline CDR1 reads SGDLS; CDR2 reads YYNGEE. V was cut by 0 bases and J by 8 bases, with 12 bases left in between. CDR3 bases: TGTGCCAGCAGCGTAGATGGCTATATCTATGAGCAGTTCTTC. Encoded protein: CASSVDGYIYEQFF.

The table lists this clonotype with a few counts. The V and J genes are TRBV2 and TRBJ2-1; 8 bases fit TRBD2. The CDR3 contains 15 residues. Germline trimming cut 6 bases from V and 2 bases from J; bases unmatched to any gene: 6. CDR1 is SNHLY and CDR2 is FYNNEI in the germline V gene. CDR3 region: CASRADSGTYNEQFF. The CDR3 coding sequence is TGTGCCAGCAGGGCGGATAGCGGGACCTACAATGAGCAGTTCTTC.

This clonotype was counted only a few times. V gene TRBV7-2 combines with J gene TRBJ2-3, with D perhaps given as TRBD1 or TRBD2 (5 bases each). V lost 5 bases to trimming and J lost 0 bases, with 15 bases between them. The CDR3 is made up of 16 amino acids. Looked up from germline, CDR1 is SGHTA and CDR2 is FQGNSA. The CDR3 region is CASSPGARISTDTQYF. The CDR3 bases are TGTGCCAGCAGCCCCGGGGCGCGGATAAGCACAGATACGCAGTATTTT.

This clonotype was picked up a small number of times. This chain uses TRBV5-1 with TRBJ2-5; D is ambiguous. V shed 0 bases and J shed 5 bases, with 11 bases lying between them. This CDR3 region has 14 residues. CDR1 and CDR2 from the germline V gene are SGHRS and YFSETQ. CDR3 in DNA: TGCGCCAGCAGCTTGGGACAAGCTCGGGAGACCCAGTACTTC. This encodes CASSLGQARETQYF. Looking up the rest from reference TRBV5-1 and TRBJ2-5 gives the full variable domain: KAGVTQTPRYLIKTRGQQVTLSCSPISGHRSVSWYQQTPGQGLQFLFEYFSETQRNKGNFPGRFSGRQFSNSRSEMNVSTLELGDSALYLCASSLGQARETQYFGPGTRLLVL.

The rearrangement uses TRBV20-1 and TRBJ2-3; D possibly corresponds to TRBD1 (5 bases). V was shortened by 6 bases and J by 1 base, with 17 bases between the two germline ends. From germline, CDR1 is DFQATT and CDR2 SNEGSKA (reference sequence). This CDR3 has 15 amino acids. DNA of the CDR3: TGCAGTGCCCTCTCCCCGGAAGGGGGCACAGATACGCAGTATTTT. Translation: CSALSPEGGTDTQYF.

This clonotype was seen a few times. This chain links TRBV6-1 with TRBJ1-1; TRBD1 is a possible D gene (5 bases). CDR1 is MNHNS, CDR2 SASEGT, per germline. Trimming removed 7 bases from V and 2 bases from J, with 11 bases in between. This CDR3 region has 13 residues. In DNA, the CDR3 is TGTGCCAGCACTGAGAGGGGCAACACTGAAGCTTTCTTT. Residues: CASTERGNTEAFF.

This clonotype is medium-sized within its sample. The J gene is TRBJ2-3, the V gene TRBV20-1; 10 bases agree with TRBD2. The CDR3 contains 15 residues. CDR1 DFQATT and CDR2 SNEGSKA come from the germline V gene (reference sequence). V dropped 1 base and J dropped 2; count of bases not matched to a gene: 3. The CDR3 spells CSARVLAGATDTQYF. The CDR3 DNA reads TGCAGTGCTAGAGTGCTAGCGGGAGCCACAGATACGCAGTATTTT.

Ten or more counts support this clonotype. The CDR3 sequence: CASSLAGPLSYNEQFF. The CDR3 coding sequence is TGTGCCAGCAGCTTAGCAGGGCCCCTCTCCTACAATGAGCAGTTCTTC. V and J are TRBV7-2 and TRBJ2-1; D gene uncertain. The length of the CDR3 is 16 residues. Germline lookup yields CDR1 SGHTA and CDR2 FQGNSA. V was cut by 0 bases and J by 0 bases, with 9 bases left in between.

This sequence joins TRBV7-2 and TRBJ2-1, with D tentatively TRBD1 (5 bases). The germline V gene has CDR1 SGHTA and CDR2 FQGNSA. This CDR3 has 16 residues. V shed 0 bases and J shed 6 bases, with 15 bases lying between them. The CDR3 sequence: CASSLAGPALGNEQFF. Here the CDR3 DNA reads TGTGCCAGCAGCTTAGCGGGGCCGGCATTGGGCAATGAGCAGTTCTTC.